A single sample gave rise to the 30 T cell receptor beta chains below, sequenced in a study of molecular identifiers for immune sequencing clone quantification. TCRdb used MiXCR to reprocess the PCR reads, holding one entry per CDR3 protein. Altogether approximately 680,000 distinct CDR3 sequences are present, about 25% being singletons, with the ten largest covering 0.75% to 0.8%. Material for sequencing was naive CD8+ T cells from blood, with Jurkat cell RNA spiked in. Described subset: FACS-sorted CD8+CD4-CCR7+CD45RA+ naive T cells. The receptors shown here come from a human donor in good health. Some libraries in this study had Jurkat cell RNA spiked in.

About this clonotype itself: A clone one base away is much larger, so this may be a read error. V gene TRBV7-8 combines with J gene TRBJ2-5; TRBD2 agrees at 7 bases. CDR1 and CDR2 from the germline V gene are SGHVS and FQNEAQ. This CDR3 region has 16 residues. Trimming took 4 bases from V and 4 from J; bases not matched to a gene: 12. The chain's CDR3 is CASSSIGGLTRETQYF. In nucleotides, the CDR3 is TGTGCCAGCAGCTCAATTGGGGGACTAACTCGAGAGACCCAGTACTTC.

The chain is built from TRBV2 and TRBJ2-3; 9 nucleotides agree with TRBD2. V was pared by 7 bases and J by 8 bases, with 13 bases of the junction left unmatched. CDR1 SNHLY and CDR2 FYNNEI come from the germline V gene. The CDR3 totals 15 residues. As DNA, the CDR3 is TGTGCCAGCACGGTGGTAGCGGGGGAGGCAGCTACGCAGTATTTT. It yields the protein CASTVVAGEAATQYF.

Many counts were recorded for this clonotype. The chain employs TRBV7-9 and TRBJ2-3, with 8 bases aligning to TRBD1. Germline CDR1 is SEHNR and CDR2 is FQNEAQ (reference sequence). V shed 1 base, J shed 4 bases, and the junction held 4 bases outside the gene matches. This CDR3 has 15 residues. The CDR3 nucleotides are TGTGCCAGCAGCTTAGGAGACAGGGGTGCAGATACGCAGTATTTT. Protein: CASSLGDRGADTQYF.

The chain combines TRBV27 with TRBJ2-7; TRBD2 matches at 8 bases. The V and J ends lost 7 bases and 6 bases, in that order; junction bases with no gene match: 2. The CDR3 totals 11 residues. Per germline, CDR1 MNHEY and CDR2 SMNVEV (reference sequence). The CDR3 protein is CASTGGIEQYF. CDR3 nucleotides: TGTGCCAGCACGGGGGGGATCGAGCAGTACTTC.

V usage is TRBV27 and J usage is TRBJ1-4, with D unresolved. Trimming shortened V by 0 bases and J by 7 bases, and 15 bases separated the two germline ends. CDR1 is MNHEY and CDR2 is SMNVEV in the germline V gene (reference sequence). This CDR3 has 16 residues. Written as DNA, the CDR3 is TGTGCCAGCAGTTTATCTGTGGGGTCCCGGTTTGAAAAACTGTTTTTT. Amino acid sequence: CASSLSVGSRFEKLFF.

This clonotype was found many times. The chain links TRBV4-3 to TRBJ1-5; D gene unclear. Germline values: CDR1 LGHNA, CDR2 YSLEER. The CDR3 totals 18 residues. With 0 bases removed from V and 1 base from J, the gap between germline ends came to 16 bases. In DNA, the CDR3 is TGCGCCAGCAGCCAAGACCTAGGGCAATCCGTCAGCAATCAGCCCCAGCATTTT. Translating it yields CASSQDLGQSVSNQPQHF.

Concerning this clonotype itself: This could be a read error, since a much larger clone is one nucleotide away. The CDR3 loop reads CASSQDGAGNSGANVPTF. The CDR3 nucleotides are TGCGCCAGCAGCCAAGATGGTGCCGGGAACTCTGGGGCCAACGTCCCGACTTTC. The V and J genes are TRBV4-3 and TRBJ2-6; tentatively, D is TRBD1 or TRBD2 (5 bases each). Germline-derived CDR1 and CDR2 are LGHNA and YSLEER. This CDR3 is 18 amino acids long.

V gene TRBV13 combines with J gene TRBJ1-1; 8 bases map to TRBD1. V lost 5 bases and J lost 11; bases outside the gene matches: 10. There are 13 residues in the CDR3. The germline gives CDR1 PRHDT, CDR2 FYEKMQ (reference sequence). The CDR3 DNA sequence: TGTGCCAGCAGCCCGCAGGGGGCCCTAGGTGCTTTCTTT. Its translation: CASSPQGALGAFF.

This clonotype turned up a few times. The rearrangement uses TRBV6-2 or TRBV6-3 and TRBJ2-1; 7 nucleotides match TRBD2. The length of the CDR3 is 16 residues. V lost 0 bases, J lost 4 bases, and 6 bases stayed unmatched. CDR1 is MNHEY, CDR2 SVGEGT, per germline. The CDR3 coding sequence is TGTGCCAGCAGTTACTCGATTCTAGCGGAGTACAATGAGCAGTTCTTC. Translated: CASSYSILAEYNEQFF.

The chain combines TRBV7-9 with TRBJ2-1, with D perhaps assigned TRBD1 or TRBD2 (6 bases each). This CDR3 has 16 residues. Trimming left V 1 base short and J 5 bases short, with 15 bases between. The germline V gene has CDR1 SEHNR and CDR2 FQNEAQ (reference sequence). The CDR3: CASSLVRGPLDNEQFF. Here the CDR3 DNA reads TGTGCCAGCAGCTTAGTCCGGGGGCCGCTGGACAATGAGCAGTTCTTC.

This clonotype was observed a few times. CDR3 in amino acids: CSARDLASGAYSGELFF. The DNA for the CDR3 is TGCAGTGCTAGGGACTTAGCGTCAGGGGCTTATTCCGGGGAGCTGTTTTTT. The chain carries TRBV20-1 and TRBJ2-2; the D gene is possibly TRBD1 (6 bases). The V and J ends lost 3 bases and 6 bases respectively, with 23 bases between them. The CDR3 is made up of 17 amino acids. The germline V gene encodes CDR1 DFQATT and CDR2 SNEGSKA (reference sequence).

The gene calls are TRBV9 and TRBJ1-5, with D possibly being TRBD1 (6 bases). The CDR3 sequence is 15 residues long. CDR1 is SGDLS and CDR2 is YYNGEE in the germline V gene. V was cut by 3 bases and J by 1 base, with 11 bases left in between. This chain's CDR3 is CASSEGGRSNQPQHF. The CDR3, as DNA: TGTGCCAGCAGCGAAGGGGGACGGAGCAATCAGCCCCAGCATTTT.

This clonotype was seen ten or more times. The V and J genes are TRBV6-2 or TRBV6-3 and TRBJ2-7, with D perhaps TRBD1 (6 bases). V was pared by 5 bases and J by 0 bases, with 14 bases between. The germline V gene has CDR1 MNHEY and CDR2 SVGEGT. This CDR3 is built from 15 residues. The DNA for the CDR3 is TGTGCCAGCAGTCCCGGACAGCTCAACTCCTACGAGCAGTACTTC. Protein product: CASSPGQLNSYEQYF.

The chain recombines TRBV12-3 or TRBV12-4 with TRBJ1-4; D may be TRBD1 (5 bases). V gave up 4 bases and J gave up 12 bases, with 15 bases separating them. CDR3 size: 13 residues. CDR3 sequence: CASSSGPTLQLFF. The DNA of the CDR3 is TGTGCCAGCAGTTCGGGACCTACACTTCAACTGTTTTTT.

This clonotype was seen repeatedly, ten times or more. CDR3 in DNA: TGTGCCATCAGCCCCAACGGCATGAACACTGAAGCTTTCTTT. It translates to CAISPNGMNTEAFF. The J gene is TRBJ1-1, the V gene TRBV10-3; D is undetermined. Germline lookup yields CDR1 ENHRY and CDR2 SYGVKD. V shed 6 bases and J shed 0 bases, with 11 bases lying between them. The CDR3 consists of 14 residues.

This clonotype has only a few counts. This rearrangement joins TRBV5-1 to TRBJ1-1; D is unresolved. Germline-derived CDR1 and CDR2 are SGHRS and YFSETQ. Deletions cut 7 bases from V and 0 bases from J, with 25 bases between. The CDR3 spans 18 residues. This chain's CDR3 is CASGENPRLDNMNTEAFF. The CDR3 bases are TGCGCCAGCGGCGAAAACCCCCGTCTAGACAACATGAACACTGAAGCTTTCTTT. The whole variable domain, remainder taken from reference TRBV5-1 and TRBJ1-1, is KAGVTQTPRYLIKTRGQQVTLSCSPISGHRSVSWYQQTPGQGLQFLFEYFSETQRNKGNFPGRFSGRQFSNSRSEMNVSTLELGDSALYLCASGENPRLDNMNTEAFFGQGTRLTVV.

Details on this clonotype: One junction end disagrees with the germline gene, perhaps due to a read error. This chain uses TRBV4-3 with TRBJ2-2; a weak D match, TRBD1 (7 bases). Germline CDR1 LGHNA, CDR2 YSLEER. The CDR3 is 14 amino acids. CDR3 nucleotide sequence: TGCTCCAGCAGGCGGGACAGATACACCGGGGAGCTGTTTTTT. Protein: CSSRRDRYTGELFF.

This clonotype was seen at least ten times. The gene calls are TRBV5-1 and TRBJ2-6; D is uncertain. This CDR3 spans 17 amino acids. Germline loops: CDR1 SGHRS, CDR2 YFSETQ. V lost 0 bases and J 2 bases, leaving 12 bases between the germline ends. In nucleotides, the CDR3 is TGCGCCAGCAGCTTGGGACATTCCGAGACTGGGGCCAACGTCCTGACTTTC. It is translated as CASSLGHSETGANVLTF.

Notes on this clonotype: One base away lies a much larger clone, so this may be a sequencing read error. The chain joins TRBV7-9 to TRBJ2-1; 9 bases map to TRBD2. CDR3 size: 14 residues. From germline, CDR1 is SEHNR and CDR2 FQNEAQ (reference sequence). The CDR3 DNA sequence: TGTGCCAGCAGCTTGATGGCGGGAGGGGGTGAGCAGTCCTTC. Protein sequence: CASSLMAGGGEQSF.

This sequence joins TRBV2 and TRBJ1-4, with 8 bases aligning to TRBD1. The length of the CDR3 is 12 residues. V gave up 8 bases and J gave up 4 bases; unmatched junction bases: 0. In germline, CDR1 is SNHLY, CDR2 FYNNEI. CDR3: CASGQGNEKLFF. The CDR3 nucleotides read TGTGCCAGCGGACAGGGTAATGAAAAACTGTTTTTT.

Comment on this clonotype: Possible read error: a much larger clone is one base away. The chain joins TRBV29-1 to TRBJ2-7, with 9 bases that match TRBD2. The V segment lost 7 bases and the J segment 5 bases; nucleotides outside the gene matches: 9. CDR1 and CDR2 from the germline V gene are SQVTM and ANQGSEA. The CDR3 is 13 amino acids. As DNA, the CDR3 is TGCAGCGAGGGGGGGACTAGCCAACACGAGCAGTACTTC. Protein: CSEGGTSQHEQYF.

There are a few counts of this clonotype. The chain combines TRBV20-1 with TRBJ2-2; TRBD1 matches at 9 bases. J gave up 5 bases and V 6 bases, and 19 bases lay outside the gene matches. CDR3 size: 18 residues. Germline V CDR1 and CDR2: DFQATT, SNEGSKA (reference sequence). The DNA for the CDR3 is TGCAGTGCCTACTTAGATGGTGGGACAGGGTTGGGAACCGGGGAGCTGTTTTTT. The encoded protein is CSAYLDGGTGLGTGELFF.

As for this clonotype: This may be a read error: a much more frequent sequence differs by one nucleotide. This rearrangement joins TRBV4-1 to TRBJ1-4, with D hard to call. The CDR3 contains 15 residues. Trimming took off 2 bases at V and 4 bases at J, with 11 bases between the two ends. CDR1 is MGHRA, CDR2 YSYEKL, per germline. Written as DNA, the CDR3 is TGCGCCAGCAGCCAACTGGGATCATTTAATGAAAAACTGTTTTTT. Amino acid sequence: CASSQLGSFNEKLFF.

CDR3 sequence: CASSSYPTGNSPLHF. CDR3 nucleotide sequence: TGTGCCAGTAGTTCTTACCCCACAGGGAATTCACCCCTCCACTTT. The chain employs TRBV19 and TRBJ1-6; possibly TRBD1 for D (6 bases). CDR3 length: 15 amino acids. V dropped 5 bases and J dropped 7 bases, with 15 bases sitting between them. Germline V CDR1 and CDR2: LNHDA, SQIVND (reference sequence).

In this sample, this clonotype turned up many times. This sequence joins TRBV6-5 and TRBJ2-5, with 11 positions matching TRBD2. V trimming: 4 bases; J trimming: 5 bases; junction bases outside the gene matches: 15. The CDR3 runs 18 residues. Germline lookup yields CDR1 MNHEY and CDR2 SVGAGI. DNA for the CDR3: TGTGCCAGCAGTTTTACCACCATAGCGGGAGGGCCGGGGGAGACCCAGTACTTC. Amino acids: CASSFTTIAGGPGETQYF.

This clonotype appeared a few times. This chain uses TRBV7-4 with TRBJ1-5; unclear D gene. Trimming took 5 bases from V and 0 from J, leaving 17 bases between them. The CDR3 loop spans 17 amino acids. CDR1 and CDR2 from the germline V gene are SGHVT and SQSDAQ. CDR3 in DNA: TGTGCCAGCAGCCACACCCAGCAGGTCTATAGCAATCAGCCCCAGCATTTT. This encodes CASSHTQQVYSNQPQHF.

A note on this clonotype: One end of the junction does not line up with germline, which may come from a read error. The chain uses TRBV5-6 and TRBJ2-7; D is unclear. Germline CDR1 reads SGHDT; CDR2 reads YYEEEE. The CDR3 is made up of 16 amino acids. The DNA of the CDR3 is TGTGCCTGCAGCTTGCCACCTGGACCACTTTACTACGAGCAGTACTTC. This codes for CACSLPPGPLYYEQYF. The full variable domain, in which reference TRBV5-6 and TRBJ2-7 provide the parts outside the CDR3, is DAGVTQSPTHLIKTRGQQVTLRCSPKSGHDTVSWYQQALGQGPQFIFQYYEEEERQRGNFPDRFSGHQFPNYSSELNVNALLLGDSALYLCACSLPPGPLYYEQYFGPGTRLTVT.

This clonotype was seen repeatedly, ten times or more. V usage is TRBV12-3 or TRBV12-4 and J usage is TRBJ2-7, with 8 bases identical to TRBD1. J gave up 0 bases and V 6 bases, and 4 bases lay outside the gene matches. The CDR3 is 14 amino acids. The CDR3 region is CASRSGQDSYEQYF. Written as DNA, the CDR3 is TGTGCCAGCAGATCGGGACAGGACTCCTACGAGCAGTACTTC.

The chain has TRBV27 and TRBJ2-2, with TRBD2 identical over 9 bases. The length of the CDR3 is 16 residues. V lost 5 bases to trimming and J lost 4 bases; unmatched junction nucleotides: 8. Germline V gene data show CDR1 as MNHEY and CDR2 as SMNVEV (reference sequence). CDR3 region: CASSLVAGASTGELFF. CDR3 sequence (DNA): TGTGCCAGCAGTCTGGTAGCGGGAGCGTCCACCGGGGAGCTGTTTTTT.

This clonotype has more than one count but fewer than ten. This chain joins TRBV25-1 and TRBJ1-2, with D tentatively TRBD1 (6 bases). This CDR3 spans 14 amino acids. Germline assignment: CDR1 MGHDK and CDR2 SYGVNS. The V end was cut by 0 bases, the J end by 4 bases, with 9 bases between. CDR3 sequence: CASSEYGTPYGYTF. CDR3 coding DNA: TGTGCCAGCAGTGAATATGGGACACCCTATGGCTACACCTTC.